Below, one T cell receptor (beta chain) is given with its context. This receptor's antigen is unknown. No qualities accompany the bases; no much larger clone lies one base away. These data come from a study of T cell responses to AZD1222 COVID-19 vaccine (dated by TCRdb to about 2021). Some background on the complete study: AZD1222 recipients given second doses at about 4 weeks or at about 12 weeks were pooled, since spike-specific TCR depth and breadth were not found to differ between the two schedules. A total of 230 or so trial participants underwent TCR sequencing, of whom some 210 received two doses of AZD1222 and some 26 received two doses of the MenACWY control vaccine. Trial participants were enrolled by age into subgroups of 18-55, 56-69 and 70-plus years, and 148, 28 and 57 TCR-sequenced participants, respectively, were included in these subgroups.

The CDR3 goes from the cysteine to the phenylalanine over 17 residues. Only the CDR3 region is kept as DNA, spanning 51 bases read in frame from base 1. Trimmed from V: 0 bases; trimmed from J: 1 base; junction bases lacking a gene match: 4. Reading the germline V gene (reference sequence) gives CDR1 LGHDT and CDR2 YNNKEL. Results the study describes overall, beyond this receptor: Vaccine-associated CD4 TCRs spanned the whole spike protein, with dominant responses in regions 160-218 and 743-854. Only five or six AZD1222 recipients were SARS-CoV-2 seropositive at baseline, limiting conclusions about previously exposed vaccinees. Because no samples from the day 14 peak response were available, repertoires could be characterized only after the peak T cell response. Reportedly, close to half of the unique spike-specific TCRs recognized epitopes lying outside the regions that are mutated in the B.1.351 and B.1.1.7 variants. The 56-69-year group was small, and its depth increase did not reach significance, likely because of low power. Participants were mostly white British and included more females than males, and it was suggested by the authors that clonal diversity may have been underestimated. A significant rise in spike-specific TCR breadth and depth was observed after two AZD1222 doses relative to day 0 and relative to MenACWY recipients.

The time point label on this specimen signifies: baseline before first vaccination. Vaccinee samples were obtained from the UK trials COV001 and COV002, which included a single-blind randomized controlled phase 2/3 trial of AZD1222 (ChAdOx1 nCoV-19) in healthy adults. Trial participant PBMC samples were collected at day 0 and day 28 after the second dose for TCRbeta chain sequencing. The CDR3 regions of human TCRbeta chains were subjected to immunosequencing. Turning to the authors' computational methods: TCRs in the repertoires were compared against a reference library of SARS-CoV-2-specific TCRs that had been generated with the MIRA antigen-specificity platform. Breadth was defined as the fraction of unique TCRs that were SARS-CoV-2-associated, and depth was defined as the fraction of total T cells that were SARS-CoV-2-associated. Using the MIRA data, every spike-specific TCR was mapped to the spike region that the TCR reacted to and assigned to either a CD4 or a CD8 class. Log10-transformed breadth and depth values were compared by one-way ANOVA with Sidak's multiple comparisons tests. TCRdb retrieved this table from immuneACCESS and kept in-frame rearrangements only. Not all clones are present; in checked studies, unresolved V genes account for under half, and no reason is known for the remainder. V, J and clone size derive from that table, while D and trimming were established from the DNA sequence. The sample data list more than 95,000 clones, and approximately 89% of these were observed just once. About 17% of the sample rests with the top ten.

The chain links TRBV3-1 (or the pseudogene TRBV3-2) with TRBJ2-7, with 12 junctional bases fitting TRBD2. The sample in question was peripheral blood, obtained on day 0 of AZD1222 vaccination. This TCR was sampled from an adult in good health. The CDR3 in this case is CASSQDPSGGASYEQYF. The nucleotides read TGTGCCAGCAGCCAAGATCCTAGCGGGGGGGCATCCTACGAGCAGTACTTC.